This TCR beta chain emerged from a study of shared clonotypes between healthy human individuals. Libraries were prepared by immunoSEQ multiplex PCR; TCRdb keeps only in-frame clonotypes and omits some of them. The sample shows about 520,000 clones, about 96% of them seen only once. This clonotype originated in a woman aged 30 to 39 in good health. Sequencing input: naive CD4+ T cells sorted from blood. The subset was: CD45RA+ positively selected.

The CDR3 region has the DNA TGTGCCAGCAGTGAAAATGGTAAAGATTACCAGCATTTT. The encoded protein is CASSENGKDYQHF. V usage is TRBV6-1 and J usage is TRBJ1-5; D remains unclear. CDR3 length: 13 residues. Germline CDR1 is MNHNS and CDR2 is SASEGT. V shed 2 bases and J shed 12 bases, with 14 bases lying between them.